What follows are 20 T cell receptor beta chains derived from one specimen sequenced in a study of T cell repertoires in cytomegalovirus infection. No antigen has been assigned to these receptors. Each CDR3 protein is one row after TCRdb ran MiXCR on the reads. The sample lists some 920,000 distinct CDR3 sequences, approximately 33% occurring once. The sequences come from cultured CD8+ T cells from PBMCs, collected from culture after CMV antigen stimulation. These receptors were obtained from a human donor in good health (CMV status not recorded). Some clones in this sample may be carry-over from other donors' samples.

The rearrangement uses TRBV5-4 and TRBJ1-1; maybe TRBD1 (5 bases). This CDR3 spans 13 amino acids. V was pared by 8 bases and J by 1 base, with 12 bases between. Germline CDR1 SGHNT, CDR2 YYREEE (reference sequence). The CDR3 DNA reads TGTGCCAGAGGGAAGGGACCGAACACTGAAGCTTTCTTT. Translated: CARGKGPNTEAFF.

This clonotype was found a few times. The DNA for the CDR3 is TGTGCCAGCAGCCAGATAGGACAGGTTTCGGGCGGCTACACCTTC. Residues: CASSQIGQVSGGYTF. The chain is built from TRBV14 and TRBJ1-2; TRBD1 matches at 7 bases. Germline V gene data show CDR1 as SGHDN and CDR2 as FVKESK. The CDR3 has 15 amino acids. Trimming cost V 3 bases and J 8 bases; bases outside gene matches: 12. Using reference TRBV14 and TRBJ1-2 for the parts outside the CDR3, the full variable domain is EAGVTQFPSHSVIEKGQTVTLRCDPISGHDNLYWYRRVMGKEIKFLLHFVKESKQDESGMPNNRFLAERTGGTYSTLKVQPAELEDSGVYFCASSQIGQVSGGYTFGSGTRLTVV.

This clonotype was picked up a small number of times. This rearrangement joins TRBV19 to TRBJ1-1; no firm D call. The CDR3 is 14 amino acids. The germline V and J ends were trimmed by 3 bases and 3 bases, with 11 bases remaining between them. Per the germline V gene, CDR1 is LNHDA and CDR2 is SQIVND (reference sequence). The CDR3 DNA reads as TGTGCCAGTAGTATGAGCCATCTTTACACTGAAGCTTTCTTT. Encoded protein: CASSMSHLYTEAFF.

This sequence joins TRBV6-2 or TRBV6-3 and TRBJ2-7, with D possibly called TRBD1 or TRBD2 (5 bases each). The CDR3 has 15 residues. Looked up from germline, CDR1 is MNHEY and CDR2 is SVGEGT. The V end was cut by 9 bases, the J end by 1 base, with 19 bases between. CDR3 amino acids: CASHAGAQTSYEQYV. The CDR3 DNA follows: TGTGCCAGTCACGCCGGGGCTCAAACTTCCTACGAGCAGTACGTC.

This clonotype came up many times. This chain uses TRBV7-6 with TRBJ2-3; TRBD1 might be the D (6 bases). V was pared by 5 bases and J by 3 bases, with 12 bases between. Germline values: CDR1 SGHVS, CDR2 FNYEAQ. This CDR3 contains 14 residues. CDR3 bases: TGTGCCAGCAGCGCACTTACAGGGACAGATACGCAGTATTTT. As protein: CASSALTGTDTQYF.

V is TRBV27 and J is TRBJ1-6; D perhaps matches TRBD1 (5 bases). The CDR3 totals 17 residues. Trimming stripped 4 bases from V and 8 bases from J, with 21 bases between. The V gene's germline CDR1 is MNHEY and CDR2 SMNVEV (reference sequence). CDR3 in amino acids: CASSSLGSGGIDSPLHF. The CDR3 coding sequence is TGTGCCAGCAGTTCCCTCGGATCGGGGGGAATTGATTCACCCCTCCACTTT.

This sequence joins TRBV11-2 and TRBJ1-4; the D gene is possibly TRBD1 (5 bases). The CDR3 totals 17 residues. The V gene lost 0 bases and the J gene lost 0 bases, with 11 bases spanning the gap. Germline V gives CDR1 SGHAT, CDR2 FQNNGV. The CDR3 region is CASSLDYRTATNEKLFF. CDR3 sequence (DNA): TGTGCCAGCAGCTTAGACTACAGGACCGCAACTAATGAAAAACTGTTTTTT.

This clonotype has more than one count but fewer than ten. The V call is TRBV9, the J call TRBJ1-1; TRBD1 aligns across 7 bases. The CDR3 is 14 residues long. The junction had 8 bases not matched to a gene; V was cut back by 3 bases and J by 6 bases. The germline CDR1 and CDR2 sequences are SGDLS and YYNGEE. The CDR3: CASSGNRGSAEAFF. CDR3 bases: TGTGCCAGCAGCGGCAACAGGGGATCTGCTGAAGCTTTCTTT.

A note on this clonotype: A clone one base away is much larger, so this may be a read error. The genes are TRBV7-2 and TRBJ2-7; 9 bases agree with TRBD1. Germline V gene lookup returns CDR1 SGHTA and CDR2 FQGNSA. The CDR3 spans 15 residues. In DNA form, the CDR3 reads TGTGCCAACAGCAACCCCGGGACAGGGATCCACGAGCAGTACGTC. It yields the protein CANSNPGTGIHEQYV.

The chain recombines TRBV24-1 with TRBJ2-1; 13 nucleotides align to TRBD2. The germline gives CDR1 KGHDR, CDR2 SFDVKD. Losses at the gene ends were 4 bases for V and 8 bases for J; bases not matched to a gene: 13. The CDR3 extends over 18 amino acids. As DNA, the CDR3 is TGTGCCACCAGTGACCCTACTAGCGGGGGGGTTACAAGGGATGAGCAGTTCTTC. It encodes CATSDPTSGGVTRDEQFF.

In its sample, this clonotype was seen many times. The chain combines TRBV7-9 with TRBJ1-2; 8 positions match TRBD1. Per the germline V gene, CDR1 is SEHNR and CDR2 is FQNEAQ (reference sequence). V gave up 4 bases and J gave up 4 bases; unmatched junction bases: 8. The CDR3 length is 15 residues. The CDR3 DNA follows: TGTGCCAGCAGCTCGGGGGACAGGTGGGGCTATGGCTACACCTTC. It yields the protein CASSSGDRWGYGYTF.

The CDR3 DNA reads TGCGCCAGCGAACTACAGGGGGGCCAAGAGACCCAGTACTTC. It encodes CASELQGGQETQYF. The rearrangement uses TRBV5-1 and TRBJ2-5; the match to TRBD1 covers 8 bases. The CDR3 extends over 14 amino acids. Unmatched junction bases numbered 6, after V lost 7 bases and J lost 1 base. Germline V lookup: CDR1 SGHRS, CDR2 YFSETQ.

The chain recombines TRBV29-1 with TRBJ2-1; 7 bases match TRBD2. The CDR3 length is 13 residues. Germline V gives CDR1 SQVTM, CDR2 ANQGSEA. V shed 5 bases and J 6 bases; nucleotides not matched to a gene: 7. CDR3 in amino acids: CSVPKAGFNEQFF. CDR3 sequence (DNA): TGCAGCGTTCCTAAAGCGGGGTTCAATGAGCAGTTCTTC.

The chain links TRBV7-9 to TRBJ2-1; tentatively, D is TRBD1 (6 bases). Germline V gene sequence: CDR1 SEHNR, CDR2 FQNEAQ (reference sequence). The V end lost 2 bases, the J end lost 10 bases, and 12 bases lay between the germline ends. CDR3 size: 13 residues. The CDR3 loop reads CASSLPSGTEQFF. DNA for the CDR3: TGTGCCAGCAGCTTACCCTCCGGGACAGAGCAGTTCTTC.

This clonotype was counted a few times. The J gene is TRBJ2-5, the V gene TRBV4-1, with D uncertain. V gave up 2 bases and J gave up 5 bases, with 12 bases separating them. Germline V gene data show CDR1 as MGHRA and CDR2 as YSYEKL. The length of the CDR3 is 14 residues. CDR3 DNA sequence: TGCGCCAGCAGCCAAATTAAAGGCTCCGAGACCCAGTACTTC. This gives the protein CASSQIKGSETQYF.

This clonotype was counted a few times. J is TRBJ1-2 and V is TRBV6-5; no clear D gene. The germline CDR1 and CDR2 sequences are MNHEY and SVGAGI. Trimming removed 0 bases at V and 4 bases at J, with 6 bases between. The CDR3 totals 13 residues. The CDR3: CASSYSGFYGYTF. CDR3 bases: TGTGCCAGCAGTTACTCCGGCTTCTATGGCTACACCTTC.

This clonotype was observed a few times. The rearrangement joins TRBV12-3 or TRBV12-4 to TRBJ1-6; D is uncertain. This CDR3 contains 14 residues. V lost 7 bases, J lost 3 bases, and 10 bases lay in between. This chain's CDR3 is CASTPGVYNSPLHF. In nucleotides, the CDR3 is TGTGCCAGCACGCCCGGGGTCTATAATTCACCCCTCCACTTT.

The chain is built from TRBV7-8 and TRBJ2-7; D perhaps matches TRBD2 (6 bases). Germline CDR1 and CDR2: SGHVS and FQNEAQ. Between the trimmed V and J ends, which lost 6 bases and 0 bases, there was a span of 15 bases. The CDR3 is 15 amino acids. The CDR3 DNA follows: TGTGCCAGCAGTCCAGCGGGCGGTCCCTCCTACGAGCAGTACGTC. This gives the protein CASSPAGGPSYEQYV.

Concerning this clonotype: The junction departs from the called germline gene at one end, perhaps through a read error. CDR3 amino acids: CVSSDGQGSSYNEQFF. The CDR3 bases are TGTGTCAGCAGCGACGGACAGGGAAGCTCCTACAATGAGCAGTTCTTC. This rearrangement joins TRBV7-9 to TRBJ2-1, with 8 bases lining up with TRBD1. The germline gives CDR1 SEHNR, CDR2 FQNEAQ (reference sequence). The CDR3 has 16 amino acids.

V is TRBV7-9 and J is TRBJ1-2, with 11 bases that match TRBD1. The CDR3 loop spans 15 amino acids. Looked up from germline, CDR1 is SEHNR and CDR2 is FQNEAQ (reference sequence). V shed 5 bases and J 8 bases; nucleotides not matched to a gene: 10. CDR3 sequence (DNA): TGTGCCAGCAGCCCGGACAGGGGGCGTTTGTACGGCTACACCTTC. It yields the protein CASSPDRGRLYGYTF.